The 6 T cell receptor beta chains below come from one sample, sequenced in a study of beta chain features in type 1 diabetes. Of the isolated RNA, all was reverse transcribed, and so the sequenced material was expressed TCRB transcripts. Sequencing was performed with immunoSEQ multiplex PCR; in TCRdb, only in-frame clones are kept and a portion is missing. This sample has around 310,000 clones, with roughly 11% found just once. Sequencing input: naive CD4+ T cells from blood. These receptors were collected from a woman younger than 45 in good health.

This clone was counted between two and nine times. J is TRBJ1-3 and V is TRBV18, with 9 bases matching TRBD1. The CDR3 runs to 17 residues. The germline V gene encodes CDR1 KGHSH and CDR2 LQKENI. Trimming took 1 base from V and 0 from J; bases not matched to a gene: 4. The DNA of the CDR3 is TGTGCCAGCTCACCACGGACAGGGGCCGACTCTGGAAACACCATATATTTT. Protein product: CASSPRTGADSGNTIYF.

The J gene is TRBJ2-3, the V gene TRBV4-3; 10 nucleotides line up with TRBD2. This CDR3 spans 20 amino acids. CDR1 is LGHNA and CDR2 is YSLEER in the germline V gene. The junction had 17 bases not matched to a gene; V was cut back by 0 bases and J by 5 bases. In DNA, the CDR3 is TGCGCCAGCAGCCAAGATGGCGCCTCGAGGCTAGCGGGAGATAGAGATACGCAGTATTTT. Translating it yields CASSQDGASRLAGDRDTQYF.

V and J are TRBV6-1 and TRBJ2-2; 11 bases match TRBD2. Germline trimming cut 1 base from V and 5 bases from J; bases unmatched to any gene: 3. This CDR3 has 16 residues. The germline V gene has CDR1 MNHNS and CDR2 SASEGT. The CDR3 sequence is CASSEGLAGMTGELFF. The CDR3 region has the DNA TGTGCCAGCAGTGAAGGACTAGCGGGAATGACCGGGGAGCTGTTTTTT.

The gene calls are TRBV30 and TRBJ1-1; D perhaps matches TRBD1 (6 bases). V was pared by 6 bases and J by 2 bases, with 10 bases between. The CDR3 consists of 12 residues. The germline V gene encodes CDR1 GTSNPN and CDR2 SVGIG (reference sequence). CDR3 sequence reads: CACGQTNTEAFF. The CDR3 DNA follows: TGTGCCTGCGGACAGACTAACACTGAAGCTTTCTTT.

This sequence joins TRBV7-2 and TRBJ2-7; D gene unclear. V lost 5 bases to trimming and J lost 3 bases, with 26 bases between them. The CDR3 runs to 18 residues. Germline lookup yields CDR1 SGHTA and CDR2 FQGNSA. Written as DNA, the CDR3 is TGTGCCAGCAGCCCCCAGCTTTTTAGTAATCCTAGAGACTACGAGCAGTACTTC. It specifies CASSPQLFSNPRDYEQYF. Drawing the rest from reference TRBV7-2 and TRBJ2-7, the complete variable domain is GAGVSQSPSNKVTEKGKDVELRCDPISGHTALYWYRQSLGQGLEFLIYFQGNSAPDKSGLPSDRFSAERTGGSVSTLTIQRTQQEDSAVYLCASSPQLFSNPRDYEQYFGPGTRLTVT.

The rearrangement uses TRBV27 and TRBJ2-1, with TRBD2 as a possible D gene (6 bases). The CDR3 loop spans 13 amino acids. The V end lost 7 bases, the J end lost 3 bases, and 10 bases lay between the germline ends. Germline CDR1 and CDR2: MNHEY and SMNVEV (reference sequence). The CDR3 coding sequence is TGTGCCAGCACGCCGGGACTCTACAATGAGCAGTTCTTC. Translating gives CASTPGLYNEQFF.